These T cell receptor beta chains were read from a single sample in a study of long-term antiretroviral therapy in people with HIV. Produced via immunoSEQ multiplex PCR; TCRdb's table is partial and in-frame only. This repertoire shows about 17,000 clones, about 80% found once; its top ten account for roughly 8.3%. Sequencing was performed on unsorted PBMCs, taken 0.3 years before starting antiretroviral therapy. The origin of the receptors is a man in his fifties or sixties with HIV. Both conserved end residues are part of each CDR3. Each record gives: V gene, clone size, J gene, D gene, CDR3 DNA, CDR3 protein. D genes are given only for firm matches. A clone size is listed for some rows: how often the clone was seen (once, few, many), or a class if it is expanded.

v_gene: TRBV10-1; abundance: .; j_gene: TRBJ2-5; d_gene: TRBD2; CDR3nt: TGCGCCAGCAGCCTAGGACTAGCGGAGACCCAGTACTTC; CDR3aa: CASSLGLAETQYF
v_gene: TRBV9; abundance: .; j_gene: TRBJ2-3; d_gene: .; CDR3nt: TGTGCCAGCAGCGCCCGAAGCAAGGCCACAGATACGCAGTATTTT; CDR3aa: CASSARSKATDTQYF
v_gene: TRBV9; abundance: .; j_gene: TRBJ2-2; d_gene: TRBD1; CDR3nt: TGTGCCAGCAGCGTAGCAAGGACAGGGGGCCCAAACACCGGGGAGCTGTTTTTT; CDR3aa: CASSVARTGGPNTGELFF
v_gene: TRBV11-2; abundance: .; j_gene: TRBJ2-7; d_gene: TRBD1; CDR3nt: TGTGCCAGCAGCAGTATCGTTACGAGACACGGCAGGGGGGAGCAGTACTTC; CDR3aa: CASSSIVTRHGRGEQYF
v_gene: TRBV11-3; abundance: few; j_gene: TRBJ2-1; d_gene: TRBD2; CDR3nt: TGTGCCAGCAGCTTAACTAGCGGGGGATACAATGAGCAGTTCTTC; CDR3aa: CASSLTSGGYNEQFF
v_gene: TRBV30; abundance: .; j_gene: TRBJ1-1; d_gene: .; CDR3nt: TGTGCCTGGAGTTCCAGACAGAACACTGAAGCTTTCTTT; CDR3aa: CAWSSRQNTEAFF
v_gene: TRBV12-5; abundance: .; j_gene: TRBJ2-3; d_gene: .; CDR3nt: TGTGCTAGTGGTTTGGTAGAGGACGGAGTAGCTGGCACAGATACGCAGTATTTT; CDR3aa: CASGLVEDGVAGTDTQYF
v_gene: TRBV19; abundance: once; j_gene: TRBJ2-7; d_gene: TRBD2; CDR3nt: TGTGCCAGTAGTATGTCTGGCGGGGGCTACGAGCAGTACTTC; CDR3aa: CASSMSGGGYEQYF
v_gene: TRBV2; abundance: .; j_gene: TRBJ1-2; d_gene: .; CDR3nt: TGTGCCAGCAGGGCGGGACTCCCGGATTTCTATGGCTACACCTTC; CDR3aa: CASRAGLPDFYGYTF
v_gene: TRBV2; abundance: .; j_gene: TRBJ2-2; d_gene: .; CDR3nt: TGTGCCAGCATCTCCCTTGGGGGCACCGGGGAGCTGTTTTTT; CDR3aa: CASISLGGTGELFF
v_gene: TRBV25-1; abundance: .; j_gene: TRBJ2-1; d_gene: TRBD1; CDR3nt: TGTGCCAGCAGTGAATATGAGGGACAGCCTATTTCTGAGCAGTTCTTC; CDR3aa: CASSEYEGQPISEQFF
v_gene: TRBV18; abundance: .; j_gene: TRBJ2-5; d_gene: .; CDR3nt: TGTGCCAGCTCACCACCATCGTTACAGCAAGAGACCCAGTACTTC; CDR3aa: CASSPPSLQQETQYF
v_gene: TRBV6-4; abundance: few; j_gene: TRBJ2-3; d_gene: TRBD1; CDR3nt: TGTGCCAGCAGTGACTCGAGACAGGGGGCAGATACGCAGTATTTT; CDR3aa: CASSDSRQGADTQYF
v_gene: TRBV19; abundance: .; j_gene: TRBJ2-1; d_gene: .; CDR3nt: TGTGCCAGTAGTAGCACTAGCTACAATGAGCAGTTCTTC; CDR3aa: CASSSTSYNEQFF
v_gene: TRBV29-1; abundance: .; j_gene: TRBJ2-1; d_gene: .; CDR3nt: TGCAGCGTTTGTGATTCCTACAATGAGCAGTTCTTC; CDR3aa: CSVCDSYNEQFF